This TCR beta chain was recorded in a study of early stage breast cancer tumors. Study-wide results and caveats: Chain pairing and CD4, CD8 or FOXP3 expression were not captured. Compared with adjacent normal breast tissue, tumors showed about 2.3-fold greater T cell density and higher clonality. In about 90% of the 16 patients, blood comparison separated tumor from normal breast.

This clone has a single count. The antigen remains undetermined. V gave up 2 bases and J gave up 4 bases; unmatched junction bases: 5. This CDR3 comprises 16 residues. Germline V gene lookup returns CDR1 MNHEY and CDR2 SVGAGI. Blood replicates held 0.5 ug DNA, tumor or normal breast roughly 1.5 ug, two each. TCRdb's copy holds only in-frame clones and misses some; the assay was immunoSEQ multiplex PCR. The sample carries tens of thousands of clones, roughly two thirds recorded once. The sample comprised blood. The rearrangement joins TRBV6-5 to TRBJ2-7, with 13 bases identical to TRBD2. The origin of this receptor is a person aged 50-59 years with breast cancer. CDR3 region: CASSYRTSGSGYEQYF. The CDR3 nucleotides read TGTGCCAGCAGTTACCGGACTAGCGGGAGCGGTTACGAGCAGTACTTC.